The 29 T cell receptor beta chains reported below all come from one sample, sequenced in a study of Ad26.COV2.S vaccination and SARS-CoV-2 variants. Treatment in this sample: 19 received Ad26.COV2.S at low or high dose, single or two shots; about 5 received placebo; per-sample allocation not given. It was on day 63 after the first vaccine or placebo injection that samples were taken. TCRdb keeps only in-frame clones here, not all; method: immunoSEQ multiplex PCR. The sample holds hundreds of thousands of clones, approximately 89% seen once. The material was peripheral blood, obtained in a trial of Ad26.COV2.S vaccine versus placebo. The source is a person aged 18-60 years who received the Ad26.COV2.S COVID-19 vaccine or a placebo.

V is TRBV5-1 and J is TRBJ1-1; D is perhaps TRBD1 (6 bases). V was pared by 5 bases and J by 1 base, with 12 bases between. Germline loops: CDR1 SGHRS, CDR2 YFSETQ. The CDR3 spans 14 residues. CDR3: CASRDGQPNTEAFF. The CDR3 region has the DNA TGCGCCAGCAGAGACGGACAGCCGAACACTGAAGCTTTCTTT.

This clone appeared once. V and J are TRBV3-1 (or the pseudogene TRBV3-2) and TRBJ1-1; D remains unclear. The CDR3 runs 13 residues. Germline-derived CDR1 and CDR2 are LGHDT and YNNKEL (reference sequence). The V gene lost 0 bases and the J gene lost 6 bases, with 8 bases spanning the gap. CDR3 sequence: CASSQEMRSEAFF. Written as DNA, the CDR3 is TGTGCCAGCAGCCAAGAGATGCGTTCTGAAGCTTTCTTT.

The chain's CDR3 is CASSDGQGTGGYTF. The CDR3 DNA is TGTGCCAGCAGCGACGGACAGGGGACCGGCGGCTACACCTTC. V gene TRBV6-4 combines with J gene TRBJ1-2, with TRBD1 identical over 9 bases. The V gene end was trimmed by 6 bases and the J gene end by 8 bases; junction bases not matched to a gene: 10. Germline loops: CDR1 MRHNA, CDR2 SNTAGT. This CDR3 has 14 amino acids.

The chain uses TRBV5-4 and TRBJ1-2; 7 bases match TRBD1. The germline V gene encodes CDR1 SGHNT and CDR2 YYREEE (reference sequence). The CDR3 loop spans 13 amino acids. The ends lost 5 bases at V and 3 bases at J; junction bases unmatched: 4. The CDR3 nucleotides are TGTGCCAGCAGACCTGGGACAGACTATGGCTACACCTTC. Amino acid sequence: CASRPGTDYGYTF.

V and J are TRBV30 and TRBJ1-1; possibly TRBD1 for D (6 bases). This CDR3 spans 13 amino acids. CDR1 is GTSNPN and CDR2 is SVGIG in the germline V gene (reference sequence). Between the trimmed V and J ends, which lost 7 bases and 8 bases, there was a span of 20 bases. DNA for the CDR3: TGTGCCTCCGCGCCCCTCAGGGGATGGGAAGCTTTCTTT. It specifies CASAPLRGWEAFF.

This clone has a single count. The chain combines TRBV2 with TRBJ2-3; D remains ambiguous. Germline V gene sequence: CDR1 SNHLY, CDR2 FYNNEI. V was pared by 6 bases and J by 4 bases, with 11 bases between. The CDR3 runs 13 residues. The CDR3 reads CASSVVMADTQYF. CDR3 in DNA: TGTGCCAGCAGCGTAGTAATGGCAGATACGCAGTATTTT.

The sample holds one count of this clone. The chain is built from TRBV4-3 and TRBJ1-4; perhaps TRBD1 as D (6 bases). Germline V lookup: CDR1 LGHNA, CDR2 YSLEER. V gave up 4 bases and J gave up 7 bases, with 22 bases separating them. The length of the CDR3 is 17 residues. CDR3 in amino acids: CASSRSPTGIEAEKLFF. CDR3 nucleotides: TGCGCCAGCAGCCGATCACCTACAGGGATTGAGGCTGAAAAACTGTTTTTT.

This clone came up once. The chain carries TRBV19 and TRBJ2-7; 9 nucleotides agree with TRBD1. From germline, CDR1 is LNHDA and CDR2 SQIVND (reference sequence). The CDR3 covers 15 residues. Trimming took 3 bases from V and 2 from J; bases not matched to a gene: 5. DNA of the CDR3: TGTGCCAGTAGTATTCCGGGACAGGGAACCTACGAGCAGTACTTC. Amino acid sequence: CASSIPGQGTYEQYF.

The V gene is TRBV5-1, the J gene TRBJ2-7; D possibly corresponds to TRBD1 (6 bases). Trimming stripped 4 bases from V and 1 base from J, with 15 bases between. Germline lookup yields CDR1 SGHRS and CDR2 YFSETQ. The CDR3 runs 15 residues. The CDR3 nucleotides are TGCGCCAGCAGCACCCCGGGACAAGGTTCCTACGAGCAGTACTTC. It yields the protein CASSTPGQGSYEQYF. Filled out from reference TRBV5-1 and TRBJ2-7, the complete variable domain reads KAGVTQTPRYLIKTRGQQVTLSCSPISGHRSVSWYQQTPGQGLQFLFEYFSETQRNKGNFPGRFSGRQFSNSRSEMNVSTLELGDSALYLCASSTPGQGSYEQYFGPGTRLTVT.

The CDR3 nucleotides are TGTGCCAGCAGCCAACCAGCGGCGGGAGCCATGACAGATACGCAGTATTTT. It is translated as CASSQPAAGAMTDTQYF. This chain links TRBV3-1 (or the pseudogene TRBV3-2) with TRBJ2-3; 7 bases align to TRBD2. This CDR3 is 17 amino acids long. From germline, CDR1 is LGHDT and CDR2 YNNKEL (reference sequence). J lost 3 bases, V lost 2 bases, and 11 bases had no gene match.

V usage is TRBV3-1 (or the pseudogene TRBV3-2) and J usage is TRBJ1-4, with 7 bases aligning to TRBD1. This CDR3 comprises 15 residues. Germline lookup yields CDR1 LGHDT and CDR2 YNNKEL (reference sequence). V was pared by 4 bases and J by 5 bases, with 7 bases of the junction left unmatched. CDR3 residues: CASSPRQGINEKLFF. CDR3 in DNA: TGTGCCAGCAGCCCCCGACAGGGTATAAATGAAAAACTGTTTTTT.

This rearrangement joins TRBV7-9 to TRBJ2-4, with a possible D match to TRBD2 (5 bases). This CDR3 spans 15 amino acids. Germline CDR1 is SEHNR and CDR2 is FQNEAQ (reference sequence). With 7 bases removed from V and 1 base from J, the gap between germline ends came to 14 bases. For the CDR3, the DNA is TGTGCCAGCAATTTTGAGGGCGGGGCCAAAAACATTCAGTACTTC. It translates to CASNFEGGAKNIQYF.

The chain couples TRBV2 to TRBJ2-1, with 9 positions matching TRBD2. J was trimmed by 5 bases and V by 10 bases; bases with no gene match: 9. This CDR3 has 14 residues. Per the germline V gene, CDR1 is SNHLY and CDR2 is FYNNEI. For the CDR3, the DNA is TGTGCCACTAAAAGGGCTAGCGGGGACAATGAGCAGTTCTTC. This sequence encodes CATKRASGDNEQFF.

The J gene is TRBJ2-5, the V gene TRBV19; 12 bases agree with TRBD1. The CDR3 is 16 amino acids. J was trimmed by 5 bases and V by 1 base; bases with no gene match: 5. From germline, CDR1 is LNHDA and CDR2 SQIVND (reference sequence). The CDR3 sequence is CASSIGDRGRQETQYF. In DNA, the CDR3 is TGTGCCAGTAGTATAGGGGACAGGGGGCGCCAGGAGACCCAGTACTTC.

The V and J genes are TRBV6-1 and TRBJ2-7, with 7 bases matching TRBD1. The germline V gene encodes CDR1 MNHNS and CDR2 SASEGT. The CDR3 is 13 amino acids. V lost 1 base and J lost 6; bases outside the gene matches: 3. CDR3 in amino acids: CASSEGQGSEQYF. The CDR3 DNA is TGTGCCAGCAGTGAAGGACAGGGATCCGAGCAGTACTTC.

The V gene is TRBV30, the J gene TRBJ2-1; TRBD2 matches 12 bases. This CDR3 region has 15 residues. Germline V CDR1 and CDR2: GTSNPN, SVGIG (reference sequence). V lost 5 bases and J lost 1; bases outside the gene matches: 3. CDR3 in DNA: TGTGCCTGGTGGACTAGCGGGAAATCCTACAATGAGCAGTTCTTC. Translating gives CAWWTSGKSYNEQFF. Full variable domain (missing parts from reference TRBV30 and TRBJ2-1): SQTIHQWPATLVQPVGSPLSLECTVEGTSNPNLYWYRQAAGRGLQLLFYSVGIGQISSEVPQNLSASRPQDRQFILSSKKLLLSDSGFYLCAWWTSGKSYNEQFFGPGTRLTVL.

The chain links TRBV9 to TRBJ2-5; D gene unclear. V was cut by 2 bases and J by 2 bases, with 4 bases left in between. Per the germline V gene, CDR1 is SGDLS and CDR2 is YYNGEE. The CDR3 has 12 amino acids. The CDR3: CASSVQQETQYF. The CDR3 nucleotides read TGTGCCAGCAGCGTCCAGCAAGAGACCCAGTACTTC.

The J gene is TRBJ1-5, the V gene TRBV27; a weak D match, TRBD1 (5 bases). The length of the CDR3 is 13 residues. Germline V CDR1 and CDR2: MNHEY, SMNVEV (reference sequence). Trimming shortened V by 2 bases and J by 7 bases, and 9 bases separated the two germline ends. CDR3 sequence reads: CASSLGGKQPQHF. The CDR3 coding sequence is TGTGCCAGCAGTTTAGGGGGTAAGCAGCCCCAGCATTTT.

This clone was recorded a few times. V and J are TRBV6-4 and TRBJ2-5; 8 bases match TRBD2. Germline loops: CDR1 MRHNA, CDR2 SNTAGT. The CDR3 runs 15 residues. The V gene end was trimmed by 4 bases and the J gene end by 1 base; junction bases not matched to a gene: 5. CDR3 in amino acids: CASSGTSGPQETQYF. CDR3 nucleotide sequence: TGTGCCAGCAGTGGTACTAGCGGACCCCAAGAGACCCAGTACTTC.

V and J are TRBV28 and TRBJ1-1; perhaps TRBD1 as D (5 bases). V was cut by 6 bases and J by 1 base, with 18 bases left in between. This CDR3 region has 16 residues. CDR1 MDHEN and CDR2 SYDVKM come from the germline V gene. This CDR3 is CASRRTGTHQNTEAFF. In DNA, the CDR3 is TGTGCCAGCAGGCGCACCGGGACTCACCAGAACACTGAAGCTTTCTTT.

This clone was seen only once. This chain links TRBV7-9 with TRBJ2-5; D is unresolved. Germline V gene data show CDR1 as SEHNR and CDR2 as FQNEAQ (reference sequence). With 6 bases removed from V and 2 bases from J, the gap between germline ends came to 22 bases. The CDR3 sequence is 17 residues long. CDR3 in DNA: TGTGCCAGCAGGTCTCGGGTAGGTCAGGCTGAACAAGAGACCCAGTACTTC. Protein sequence: CASRSRVGQAEQETQYF.

This sequence joins TRBV5-4 and TRBJ2-1; 10 bases match TRBD2. In germline, CDR1 is SGHNT, CDR2 YYREEE (reference sequence). The CDR3 is made up of 16 amino acids. V gave up 0 bases and J gave up 6 bases; unmatched junction bases: 6. CDR3 in amino acids: CASSLDGSGRVNEQFF. The CDR3 nucleotides read TGTGCCAGCAGCTTGGATGGCAGCGGGAGGGTCAATGAGCAGTTCTTC.

The chain has TRBV7-2 and TRBJ2-2; TRBD2 might be the D (6 bases). Trimming took 5 bases from V and 2 from J, leaving 9 bases between them. The CDR3 spans 14 residues. Germline CDR1 reads SGHTA; CDR2 reads FQGNSA. CDR3 bases: TGTGCCAGCAGCCCGACTAGAAACACCGGGGAGCTGTTTTTT. Its protein product is CASSPTRNTGELFF. Drawing the rest from reference TRBV7-2 and TRBJ2-2, the complete variable domain is GAGVSQSPSNKVTEKGKDVELRCDPISGHTALYWYRQSLGQGLEFLIYFQGNSAPDKSGLPSDRFSAERTGGSVSTLTIQRTQQEDSAVYLCASSPTRNTGELFFGEGSRLTVL.

The rearrangement uses TRBV3-1 (or the pseudogene TRBV3-2) and TRBJ1-2; TRBD1 matches 7 bases. The CDR3 is 14 amino acids. Germline V gives CDR1 LGHDT, CDR2 YNNKEL (reference sequence). V trimming: 3 bases; J trimming: 8 bases; junction bases outside the gene matches: 9. The CDR3 region has the DNA TGTGCCAGCAGCCATCAGGGGGTTGGTCGGGGCTACACCTTC. It codes for CASSHQGVGRGYTF.

On this clone itself: Other nucleotide sequences from this sample produce the same CDR3. V usage is TRBV4-2 and J usage is TRBJ1-1; weak D call: TRBD1 (6 bases). Germline lookup yields CDR1 LGHNA and CDR2 YNFKEQ. V was clipped by 1 base and J by 1 base, with 10 bases between them. The CDR3 is 15 amino acids. The CDR3 sequence: CASSQGGQTNTEAFF. The CDR3 DNA reads TGTGCCAGCAGCCAAGGCGGACAGACGAACACTGAAGCTTTCTTT.

There are a few counts of this clone. The chain carries TRBV11-2 and TRBJ2-5, with D tentatively TRBD2 (5 bases). Germline values: CDR1 SGHAT, CDR2 FQNNGV. Trimming shortened V by 5 bases and J by 5 bases, and 24 bases separated the two germline ends. The CDR3 consists of 17 residues. CDR3 bases: TGTGCCAGCAGCCCGAGCTCTTTCTATAGAGGGCGGGAGACCCAGTACTTC. Its protein product is CASSPSSFYRGRETQYF.

The chain combines TRBV12-2 with TRBJ1-4. TRBV12-2 constitutes a pseudogene. The CDR3 consists of 13 residues. The CDR3: CASRRPEEEKLFF. As DNA, the CDR3 is TGTGCAAGTCGACGGCCCGAGGAAGAAAAACTGTTTTTT.

This clone was seen only once. The genes are TRBV21-1 and TRBJ2-6; TRBD1 reflects the table's D call only, with no check against the DNA. TRBV21-1 is annotated as a pseudogene. This CDR3 has 16 residues. CDR3 amino acids: CASSNSMSSGANVLTF. The CDR3 DNA sequence: TGTGCCAGCAGCAATTCAATGTCCTCTGGGGCCAACGTCCTGACTTTC.

The V and J genes are TRBV25-1 and TRBJ1-4; 7 bases line up with TRBD1. This CDR3 contains 14 residues. Germline lookup yields CDR1 MGHDK and CDR2 SYGVNS. The V gene end was trimmed by 6 bases and the J gene end by 2 bases; junction bases not matched to a gene: 3. As DNA, the CDR3 is TGTGCCAGCAGCACAGGGGCGACTAATGAAAAACTGTTTTTT. Amino acid sequence: CASSTGATNEKLFF.